This T cell receptor beta chain derives from a study of regulatory T cells in long-lasting Graves disease. Arm-PCR with iRepertoire HTBI primers amplified the CDR3 regions for these TCR beta libraries. TCRdb analysed the multiplex PCR reads with MiXCR anew, one entry per CDR3 protein. There are around 300,000 distinct CDR3 sequences in the sample; roughly 21% occur only once, and around 50% lies in the top ten. Study outcomes and limitations: Persistent disease exhibited a predilection for TRBV28, TRBJ1-2 and TRBJ2-5.

The germline V gene encodes CDR1 SEHNR and CDR2 FQNEAQ (reference sequence). The CDR3 length is 14 residues. Of note for this clonotype: Its antigen is unknown. Relative to the germline gene, one junction end is altered; a read error may explain this.

Documented time point: persistent/refractory GD, antithyroid drugs over 5 years with positive TRAb. RNA extracted from PBMCs served as the sequencing template. The guidelines of the American Thyroid Association were the basis for diagnosing Graves' disease. The rearrangement uses TRBV7-9 and TRBJ2-7; D is unclear. This clonotype was obtained from a female donor with Graves disease. This material consisted of peripheral blood mononuclear cells (PBMCs), taken when the disease was refractory, from a patient treated with antithyroid drugs. The CDR3 DNA follows: TGTACCAGCAGCTTAACAGACGGCGCCTACGAGCAGTACTTC. This translates into CTSSLTDGAYEQYF.